Each of the 12 T cell receptor beta chains below was sequenced from the same sample in a study of blood T cell repertoires in COVID-19. The protocol was immunoSEQ multiplex PCR, while the TCRdb copy is restricted to in-frame clones and leaves out a portion. The data hold 200,000 to 300,000 clones, with 80% to 90% observed a single time. Sequenced: peripheral blood. All receptors come from a woman aged 40 to 50 who had recovered from COVID-19.

This clone was counted only a few times. DNA of the CDR3: TGCGCCAGCAGCCCGGAACAGGGTGTAGGCACAGATACGCAGTATTTT. Translating gives CASSPEQGVGTDTQYF. The chain carries TRBV5-1 and TRBJ2-3; a weak D match, TRBD1 (6 bases). V shed 4 bases and J shed 1 base, with 16 bases lying between them. This CDR3 is built from 16 residues. Looked up from germline, CDR1 is SGHRS and CDR2 is YFSETQ.

This clone was seen many times. This chain connects TRBV4-1 to TRBJ1-2; D may be TRBD1 (6 bases). CDR3 size: 15 residues. Germline CDR1 is MGHRA and CDR2 is YSYEKL. V gave up 7 bases and J gave up 2 bases, with 17 bases separating them. CDR3 DNA: TGCGCCAGCATCTCCGAACCCGGACAGAACTATGGCTACACCTTC. Its translation is CASISEPGQNYGYTF.

This clone was seen a handful of times. V and J are TRBV4-3 and TRBJ2-2, with TRBD2 as a possible D gene (6 bases). Germline assignment: CDR1 LGHNA and CDR2 YSLEER. Between the trimmed V and J ends, which lost 0 bases and 4 bases, there was a span of 9 bases. The CDR3 covers 15 residues. CDR3: CASSQEGGGTGELFF. Here the CDR3 DNA reads TGCGCCAGCAGCCAAGAGGGGGGTGGCACCGGGGAGCTGTTTTTT.

The gene calls are TRBV18 and TRBJ1-1; possible D gene TRBD1, 6 bases. From germline, CDR1 is KGHSH and CDR2 LQKENI. The length of the CDR3 is 17 residues. Between the trimmed V and J ends, which lost 4 bases and 5 bases, there was a span of 23 bases. CDR3 nucleotide sequence: TGTGCCAGCTCACAGGCTCATGGGGGGGCGCAGGTGACTGAAGCTTTCTTT. Translation: CASSQAHGGAQVTEAFF.

The chain combines TRBV9 with TRBJ1-2; D not certain. The V end lost 0 bases, the J end lost 0 bases, and 9 bases lay between the germline ends. CDR3 length: 15 residues. Germline V gives CDR1 SGDLS, CDR2 YYNGEE. The CDR3 coding sequence is TGTGCCAGCAGCGTAGGGGCAGACCCTAACTATGGCTACACCTTC. This gives the protein CASSVGADPNYGYTF.

This clone was seen a handful of times. The chain recombines TRBV5-4 with TRBJ1-2, with D possibly TRBD1 on 5 matching bases. Deletions cut 0 bases from V and 2 bases from J, with 11 bases between. Per the germline V gene, CDR1 is SGHNT and CDR2 is YYREEE (reference sequence). This CDR3 spans 15 amino acids. CDR3: CASSLASGNNYGYTF. In nucleotides, the CDR3 is TGTGCCAGCAGCTTGGCCTCAGGGAACAACTATGGCTACACCTTC. Based on the CDR3 plus reference TRBV5-4 and TRBJ1-2, the full variable domain is ETGVTQSPTHLIKTRGQQVTLRCSSQSGHNTVSWYQQALGQGPQFIFQYYREEENGRGNFPPRFSGLQFPNYSSELNVNALELDDSALYLCASSLASGNNYGYTFGSGTRLTVV.

The chain couples TRBV7-2 to TRBJ2-7, with 9 bases fitting TRBD1. The CDR3 sequence is 15 residues long. Losses at the gene ends were 2 bases for V and 5 bases for J; bases not matched to a gene: 7. Germline V gene sequence: CDR1 SGHTA, CDR2 FQGNSA. CDR3 region: CASSLTRDRVNEQYF. DNA of the CDR3: TGTGCCAGCAGCTTAACCCGGGACAGGGTTAACGAGCAGTACTTC. The full variable domain, its missing parts supplied by reference TRBV7-2 and TRBJ2-7, is GAGVSQSPSNKVTEKGKDVELRCDPISGHTALYWYRQSLGQGLEFLIYFQGNSAPDKSGLPSDRFSAERTGGSVSTLTIQRTQQEDSAVYLCASSLTRDRVNEQYFGPGTRLTVT.

This sequence joins TRBV3-1 (or the pseudogene TRBV3-2) and TRBJ2-1; weak D call: TRBD2 (6 bases). From germline, CDR1 is LGHDT and CDR2 YNNKEL (reference sequence). The CDR3 covers 14 residues. Trimming shortened V by 5 bases and J by 10 bases, and 18 bases separated the two germline ends. CDR3 amino acids: CASSGRDSKGEQFF. The CDR3 coding sequence is TGTGCCAGCAGCGGCCGGGACTCCAAAGGAGAGCAGTTCTTC.

V gene TRBV9 combines with J gene TRBJ2-1, with 8 positions matching TRBD1. This CDR3 contains 14 residues. Trimming took 4 bases from V and 8 from J; bases not matched to a gene: 8. CDR1 is SGDLS, CDR2 YYNGEE, per germline. The CDR3 DNA reads as TGTGCCAGCAGCCCGAGGACAGGGTCCGATGAGCAGTTCTTC. Protein: CASSPRTGSDEQFF.

The V call is TRBV12-3 or TRBV12-4, the J call TRBJ2-7; D remains ambiguous. This CDR3 spans 11 amino acids. V lost 3 bases and J lost 6, with 6 bases in between. The CDR3 is CASSLSSEQYF. CDR3 in DNA: TGTGCCAGCAGTTTGAGTAGCGAGCAGTACTTC.

The chain links TRBV9 to TRBJ1-2, with D hard to call. The germline V and J ends were trimmed by 4 bases and 3 bases, with 16 bases remaining between them. CDR1 SGDLS and CDR2 YYNGEE come from the germline V gene. This CDR3 has 15 amino acids. The CDR3 protein is CASSLSPAVDYGYTF. The CDR3 DNA is TGTGCCAGCAGCCTCAGTCCGGCGGTAGACTATGGCTACACCTTC.

The chain carries TRBV27 and TRBJ1-5; 7 positions agree with TRBD1. CDR3 length: 14 amino acids. The germline CDR1 and CDR2 sequences are MNHEY and SMNVEV (reference sequence). The junction had 7 bases not matched to a gene; V was cut back by 5 bases and J by 6 bases. The CDR3 loop reads CASSPEQGSQPQHF. DNA for the CDR3: TGTGCCAGCAGTCCCGAACAGGGGTCTCAGCCCCAGCATTTT.